Following are 32 T cell receptor beta chains from one sample sequenced in a study of blood T cells in healthy people across ages. Using a J-beta primer mix together with a sample-barcoded 5' primer, a second PCR was run for about 7 to 12 cycles. TCRdb ran MiXCR on the 5' RACE reads and lists one entry per CDR3 protein. The sample has 580,000 or so distinct CDR3 sequences, around 50% seen once. The sample consisted of blood. The source of these receptors is a man older than 75 in good health.

The chain combines TRBV12-3 or TRBV12-4 with TRBJ2-1; D uncertain. V lost 5 bases to trimming and J lost 7 bases, with 21 bases between them. This CDR3 contains 16 residues. The CDR3 region has the DNA TGTGCCAGCAGTCCTCCCCCGGGCACGAGTGGGAATGAGCAGTTCTTC. Translated, it gives CASSPPPGTSGNEQFF.

In its sample, this clonotype was seen a few times. This rearrangement joins TRBV13 to TRBJ2-4; TRBD2 aligns across 9 bases. Germline CDR1 PRHDT, CDR2 FYEKMQ (reference sequence). This CDR3 is 17 amino acids long. The junction had 11 bases not matched to a gene; V was cut back by 2 bases and J by 6 bases. The CDR3 loop reads CASSLRSSGIQGNIQYF. For the CDR3, the DNA is TGTGCCAGCAGCTTAAGGTCTAGCGGGATACAAGGAAACATTCAGTACTTC.

This clonotype was seen only a few times. This rearrangement joins TRBV7-2 to TRBJ2-7; TRBD2 matches 7 bases. V trimming: 5 bases; J trimming: 3 bases; junction bases outside the gene matches: 4. The CDR3 is 13 amino acids. The germline CDR1 and CDR2 sequences are SGHTA and FQGNSA. CDR3 coding DNA: TGTGCCAGCAGCAAGTCTAGCGGCTACGAGCAGTACTTC. It specifies CASSKSSGYEQYF.

The chain couples TRBV6-2 or TRBV6-3 to TRBJ1-5, with a tentative D call TRBD1 (5 bases). The V and J ends lost 0 bases and 4 bases respectively, with 13 bases between them. Germline lookup yields CDR1 MNHEY and CDR2 SVGEGT. This CDR3 contains 16 residues. CDR3 protein: CASSYSIRAGNQPQHF. CDR3 bases: TGTGCCAGCAGTTACTCGATCAGGGCTGGGAATCAGCCCCAGCATTTT.

Ten or more counts support this clonotype. The chain employs TRBV6-6 and TRBJ1-5; D unclear. Germline-derived CDR1 and CDR2 are MNHNY and SVGAGI (reference sequence). The CDR3 length is 15 residues. Between the trimmed V and J ends, which lost 1 base and 2 bases, there was a span of 9 bases. The CDR3 DNA reads as TGTGCCAGCAGTTACTTGAATAAGGGCAATCAGCCCCAGCATTTT. Its translation: CASSYLNKGNQPQHF.

The rearrangement joins TRBV5-1 to TRBJ2-5; TRBD2 matches at 12 bases. The germline V gene has CDR1 SGHRS and CDR2 YFSETQ. V shed 1 base and J 1 base; nucleotides not matched to a gene: 8. The CDR3 runs to 18 residues. DNA of the CDR3: TGCGCCAGCAGCTTGACTAGCGGGGGGCCACCGGGCCAAGAGACCCAGTACTTC. Encoded protein: CASSLTSGGPPGQETQYF.

The chain links TRBV20-1 to TRBJ2-1, with D hard to call. The better agreement between TRBJ2-7 and the DNA end casts doubt on the J call. The CDR3 spans 14 residues. Germline V lookup: CDR1 DFQATT, CDR2 SNEGSKA (reference sequence). For the CDR3, the DNA is TGCAGTGCTACCTTCAAGAGCTCCTACAATGAGCAGTACTTC. Protein product: CSATFKSSYNEQYF.

The CDR3 loop reads CSARLGDSYNEQFF. As DNA, the CDR3 is TGCAGTGCTAGGCTGGGAGACTCCTACAATGAGCAGTTCTTC. The chain joins TRBV20-1 to TRBJ2-1; perhaps TRBD2 as D (5 bases). The CDR3 has 14 residues. Trimming removed 3 bases at V and 0 bases at J, with 9 bases between. CDR1 is DFQATT, CDR2 SNEGSKA, per germline (reference sequence).

A remark on this clonotype: Being one base from a much bigger clone, this may be a read error. The rearrangement uses TRBV29-1 and TRBJ2-3, with 8 bases aligning to TRBD1. There are 13 residues in the CDR3. Germline V gene lookup returns CDR1 SQVTM and CDR2 ANQGSEA. The CDR3 coding sequence is TGCAGCGTTGGCCAGGGGGCGACAGATGCGCAGTATTTT. Amino acid sequence: CSVGQGATDAQYF.

This clonotype has just a few counts. The chain joins TRBV7-9 to TRBJ1-2; D call uncertain. The CDR3 extends over 14 amino acids. The V end lost 3 bases, the J end lost 1 base, and 9 bases lay between the germline ends. The germline V gene encodes CDR1 SEHNR and CDR2 FQNEAQ (reference sequence). The CDR3 DNA sequence: TGTGCCAGCAGCTTTTTCAGCTTTAACTATGGCTACACCTTC. Translation: CASSFFSFNYGYTF. Using reference TRBV7-9 and TRBJ1-2 for the parts outside the CDR3, the full variable domain is DTGVSQNPRHKITKRGQNVTFRCDPISEHNRLYWYRQTLGQGPEFLTYFQNEAQLEKSRLLSDRFSAERPKGSFSTLEIQRTEQGDSAMYLCASSFFSFNYGYTFGSGTRLTVV.

This clonotype came up a few times. V gene TRBV6-5 combines with J gene TRBJ2-2, with D tentatively TRBD1 (5 bases). Germline CDR1 reads MNHEY; CDR2 reads SVGAGI. The CDR3 contains 12 residues. V gave up 8 bases and J gave up 1 base, with 5 bases separating them. In DNA form, the CDR3 reads TGTGCCAGCGGACAGAACACCGGGGAGCTGTTTTTT. It specifies CASGQNTGELFF.

The chain carries TRBV20-1 and TRBJ2-3; 10 nucleotides align to TRBD1. Germline V CDR1 and CDR2: DFQATT, SNEGSKA (reference sequence). Trimming at V came to 6 bases and at J to 3 bases, leaving 12 bases not matched to a gene. This CDR3 comprises 16 residues. The CDR3 spells CSATRDRGRKTDTQYF. CDR3 sequence (DNA): TGCAGTGCAACCCGGGACAGGGGCCGAAAAACAGATACGCAGTATTTT.

V is TRBV28 and J is TRBJ2-7; D is uncertain. The germline CDR1 and CDR2 sequences are MDHEN and SYDVKM. V was clipped by 6 bases and J by 2 bases, with 14 bases between them. The CDR3 covers 14 residues. The CDR3, as DNA: TGTGCCAGCAGCTCCGGACGTACAGCCTACGAGCAGTACTTC. Translated, it gives CASSSGRTAYEQYF. Together with reference TRBV28 and TRBJ2-7, the CDR3 gives the full variable domain: DVKVTQSSRYLVKRTGEKVFLECVQDMDHENMFWYRQDPGLGLRLIYFSYDVKMKEKGDIPEGYSVSREKKERFSLILESASTNQTSMYLCASSSGRTAYEQYFGPGTRLTVT.

This clonotype was recorded once. The V gene is TRBV2, the J gene TRBJ2-1; 8 bases align to TRBD1. There are 15 residues in the CDR3. Germline V lookup: CDR1 SNHLY, CDR2 FYNNEI. V lost 7 bases and J lost 4; bases outside the gene matches: 9. The CDR3 nucleotides are TGTGCCAGCATTGTTGGGACAGGAACATACAATGAGCAGTTCTTC. This codes for CASIVGTGTYNEQFF.

This clonotype was detected only a few times. The CDR3 region is CASSLSMASYEQYF. CDR3 in DNA: TGCGCCAGCAGCTTGTCTATGGCCTCCTACGAGCAGTACTTC. The chain employs TRBV5-1 and TRBJ2-7, with unresolved D. Trimming stripped 1 base from V and 0 bases from J, with 8 bases between. Germline CDR1 and CDR2: SGHRS and YFSETQ. This CDR3 comprises 14 residues.

This clonotype was found a few times. V is TRBV7-2 and J is TRBJ2-2; no clear D. The CDR3 is made up of 14 amino acids. The germline gives CDR1 SGHTA, CDR2 FQGNSA. Trimming removed 0 bases at V and 3 bases at J, with 5 bases between. The CDR3 reads CASSLALYTGELFF. In nucleotides, the CDR3 is TGTGCCAGCAGCTTAGCGCTGTACACCGGGGAGCTGTTTTTT.

Comments on this clonotype: A much bigger clone sits one base away, suggesting this may be a read error. This chain links TRBV6-5 with TRBJ2-3; TRBD2 matches 10 bases. Germline loops: CDR1 MNHEY, CDR2 SVGAGI. With 5 bases clipped from V and 1 base from J, the junction kept 6 bases outside the gene matches. The CDR3 sequence is 16 residues long. CDR3 DNA sequence: TGTGCCAGCAGTGCACTAGCGGGGAGCCGCACAGATACGCAGTATTTT. As protein: CASSALAGSRTDTQYF.

In its sample, this clonotype was seen many times. The rearrangement links TRBV7-2 to TRBJ2-7, with D perhaps matching TRBD2 (6 bases). V was cut by 6 bases and J by 3 bases, with 15 bases left in between. Per the germline V gene, CDR1 is SGHTA and CDR2 is FQGNSA. The CDR3 loop spans 14 amino acids. The CDR3 DNA sequence: TGTGCCAGCAGTCCCCCGGGAGTGGGCTACGAGCAGTACTTC. It codes for CASSPPGVGYEQYF.

V usage is TRBV13 and J usage is TRBJ2-3; 7 nucleotides line up with TRBD2. The CDR3 loop spans 19 amino acids. V dropped 5 bases and J dropped 2; count of bases not matched to a gene: 19. Germline V lookup: CDR1 PRHDT, CDR2 FYEKMQ (reference sequence). The CDR3: CASSQVAVSGVVYTDTQYF. The CDR3 nucleotides are TGTGCCAGCAGCCAGGTGGCGGTCAGCGGGGTTGTTTACACAGATACGCAGTATTTT.

CDR3 loop: CSAPDPLHTRVYEQYF. DNA of the CDR3: TGCAGTGCCCCAGACCCCCTCCACACGAGGGTCTACGAGCAGTACTTC. V usage is TRBV20-1 and J usage is TRBJ2-7, with D perhaps matching TRBD2 (5 bases). Germline-derived CDR1 and CDR2 are DFQATT and SNEGSKA (reference sequence). The CDR3 covers 16 residues. The V end lost 6 bases, the J end lost 3 bases, and 24 bases lay between the germline ends.

This chain links TRBV20-1 with TRBJ2-3; D is unresolved. Trimming took off 6 bases at V and 4 bases at J, with 8 bases between the two ends. Germline V gene data show CDR1 as DFQATT and CDR2 as SNEGSKA (reference sequence). The length of the CDR3 is 11 residues. The CDR3 region is CSAVEPDTQYF. In DNA, the CDR3 is TGCAGTGCCGTGGAGCCAGATACGCAGTATTTT.

The V and J genes are TRBV15 and TRBJ2-3; D may correspond to TRBD1 or TRBD2 (6 bases each). Trimming left V 4 bases short and J 7 bases short, with 12 bases between. The CDR3 totals 13 residues. Germline V gene data show CDR1 as LNHNV and CDR2 as YYDKDF (reference sequence). The CDR3 loop reads CATSKPGANTQYF. In DNA form, the CDR3 reads TGTGCCACCAGCAAACCGGGGGCCAATACGCAGTATTTT.

This sequence joins TRBV27 and TRBJ2-5; TRBD2 agrees at 9 bases. CDR3 length: 16 residues. The germline V gene has CDR1 MNHEY and CDR2 SMNVEV (reference sequence). V dropped 3 bases and J dropped 1; count of bases not matched to a gene: 6. CDR3 nucleotides: TGTGCCAGCAGTTTCTTCCCGACTAGCGGCCAAGAGACCCAGTACTTC. Its protein is CASSFFPTSGQETQYF.

V is TRBV6-6 and J is TRBJ2-5, with D possibly being TRBD1 or TRBD2 (6 bases each). The closer fit of TRBJ2-7 to the DNA end suggests the J call may be wrong. This CDR3 is 13 amino acids long. Germline V gives CDR1 MNHNY, CDR2 SVGAGI (reference sequence). For the CDR3, the DNA is TGTGCCAGCAGTGACAGCAGGGGAGGCGAGCAGTACTTC. Residues: CASSDSRGGEQYF.

This chain uses TRBV3-1 with TRBJ2-1; 7 nucleotides match TRBD2. This CDR3 comprises 16 residues. The V segment lost 5 bases and the J segment 7 bases; nucleotides outside the gene matches: 14. Germline V gene lookup returns CDR1 LGHDT and CDR2 YNNKEL (reference sequence). The CDR3 here is CASSTLGGTLRNEQFF. CDR3 nucleotides: TGTGCCAGCAGCACTCTGGGAGGGACTTTAAGAAATGAGCAGTTCTTC.

V and J are TRBV20-1 and TRBJ1-6; 11 bases agree with TRBD1. From germline, CDR1 is DFQATT and CDR2 SNEGSKA (reference sequence). CDR3 length equals 15 residues. The V and J ends lost 1 base and 9 bases, in that order; junction bases with no gene match: 5. This chain's CDR3 is CSARAGTGGGSPLHF. CDR3 DNA: TGCAGTGCTAGAGCCGGGACAGGGGGTGGTTCACCCCTCCACTTT.

For this clonotype: This is likely a read error, given that the CDR3 carries no conserved phenylalanine or tryptophan at its end. The DNA is omitted, as the CDR3 cannot be located on it reliably, and the CDR3 follows TCRdb's listing. This chain joins TRBV18 and TRBJ2-1; the table gives TRBD1 as D, unverified against the DNA. The CDR3 is 16 residues long, ends included. Germline V gene data show CDR1 as KGHSH and CDR2 as LQKENI. CDR3 protein: CASSPGTGEASYTFGS.

This clonotype occurred a few times. CDR3 sequence reads: CASSYGQASTGELFF. The CDR3 DNA is TGCGCCAGCAGCTACGGACAGGCAAGCACCGGGGAGCTGTTTTTT. V is TRBV5-1 and J is TRBJ2-2; 7 nucleotides align to TRBD1. Germline CDR1 is SGHRS and CDR2 is YFSETQ. The J segment lost 4 bases and the V segment lost 3 bases, leaving 6 bases of the junction unmatched. The CDR3 covers 15 residues.

This chain uses TRBV20-1 with TRBJ1-1, with D perhaps TRBD1 (5 bases). Trimming pared 3 bases from V and 1 base from J, leaving 15 bases between. Germline assignment: CDR1 DFQATT and CDR2 SNEGSKA (reference sequence). CDR3 length: 15 amino acids. The CDR3 is CSASRPGTTNTEAFF. The DNA for the CDR3 is TGCAGTGCTAGTCGGCCGGGGACGACGAACACTGAAGCTTTCTTT.

This clonotype was counted a few times. The chain is built from TRBV10-2 and TRBJ2-7; D remains unclear. The CDR3 length is 12 residues. In germline, CDR1 is WSHSY, CDR2 SAAADI. V lost 6 bases to trimming and J lost 6 bases, with 12 bases between them. CDR3 nucleotide sequence: TGCGCCAGCAGCCAGGACGGACGCGAGCAGTACTTC. Amino acids: CASSQDGREQYF.

This chain uses TRBV2 with TRBJ1-2; D is uncertain. V gave up 5 bases and J gave up 4 bases, with 14 bases separating them. Germline CDR1 and CDR2: SNHLY and FYNNEI. This CDR3 contains 14 residues. The CDR3 nucleotides read TGTGCCAGCAGTACAGCCACCCGAGGCTATGGCTACACCTTC. This codes for CASSTATRGYGYTF.

The CDR3 loop reads CASSQGAGGNGYTF. For the CDR3, the DNA is TGCGCCAGCAGCCAAGGGGCAGGGGGAAATGGCTACACCTTC. The chain joins TRBV4-3 to TRBJ1-2; 7 bases fit TRBD1. CDR1 and CDR2 from the germline V gene are LGHNA and YSLEER. The V gene end was trimmed by 1 base and the J gene end by 6 bases; junction bases not matched to a gene: 5. This CDR3 contains 14 residues.